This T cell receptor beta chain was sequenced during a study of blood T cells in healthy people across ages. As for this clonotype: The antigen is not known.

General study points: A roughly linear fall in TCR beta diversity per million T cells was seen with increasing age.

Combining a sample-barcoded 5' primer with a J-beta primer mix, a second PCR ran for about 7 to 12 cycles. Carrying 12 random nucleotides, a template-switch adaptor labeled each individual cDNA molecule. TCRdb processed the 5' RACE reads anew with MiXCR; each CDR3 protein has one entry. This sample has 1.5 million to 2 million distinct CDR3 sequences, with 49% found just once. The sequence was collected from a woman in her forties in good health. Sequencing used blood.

The CDR3 coding sequence is TGCAGTGCTAGCGACACCGGTCTGGGACAGGGGGTGGATACGCAGTATTTT. As protein: CSASDTGLGQGVDTQYF. This sequence joins TRBV20-1 and TRBJ2-3; 11 bases fit TRBD1. Germline-derived CDR1 and CDR2 are DFQATT and SNEGSKA (reference sequence). The CDR3 is 17 residues long. V gave up 3 bases and J gave up 6 bases; unmatched junction bases: 14.